One sample yielded the 13 T cell receptor beta chains listed below, sequenced in a study of T cells expressing NK-cell markers. TCRdb reprocessed the 5' RACE reads; each CDR3 protein has one entry and no DNA is given. The listing contains about 460,000 distinct CDR3 sequences. Material: blood T cells: a sorted CD56 or NKG2C T cell subset, CD4+ or CD8+ T cells, or bulk PBMC T cells (not recorded which). Receptor source: a woman in her 50s in good health.

V and J are TRBV5-1 and TRBJ1-2. CDR1 SGHRS and CDR2 YFSETQ come from the germline V gene. This CDR3 is built from 15 residues. CDR3 in amino acids: CASSLSDPGLDGYTF.

V is TRBV12-3 or TRBV12-4 and J is TRBJ2-1; the D gene TCRdb calls, TRBD2, cannot be checked with no DNA. CDR3 length: 14 residues. The CDR3 loop reads CASSLARRVNEQFF.

The chain has TRBV6-5 and TRBJ2-1. CDR3 length: 13 residues. CDR1 and CDR2 from the germline V gene are MNHEY and SVGAGI. The chain's CDR3 is CASSNSLYNEQFF.

The chain joins TRBV5-1 to TRBJ2-5; TCRdb's D call, TRBD1, is unchecked because there is no DNA. CDR1 and CDR2 from the germline V gene are SGHRS and YFSETQ. CDR3 length equals 14 residues. The chain's CDR3 is CASSPDRGRETQYF.

The CDR3 region is CASSFGGGGYTF. The chain recombines TRBV7-9 with TRBJ1-2; TCRdb selects TRBD1, and the lack of DNA leaves this call unchecked. There are 12 residues in the CDR3. The germline V gene encodes CDR1 SEHNR and CDR2 FQNEAQ (reference sequence).

The chain couples TRBV28 to TRBJ1-2. The germline gives CDR1 MDHEN, CDR2 SYDVKM. This CDR3 is 12 amino acids long. CDR3: CASSGQKGGYTF.

The CDR3 protein is CASSFGLGLDTGELFF. The chain employs TRBV12-3 or TRBV12-4 and TRBJ2-2; the D call from TCRdb, TRBD2, cannot be confirmed without DNA. CDR3 length: 16 residues.

This sequence joins TRBV19 and TRBJ2-6; TCRdb picks TRBD1, but there is no DNA to check that call. CDR3 length: 14 residues. CDR1 LNHDA and CDR2 SQIVND come from the germline V gene (reference sequence). The CDR3 loop is CASSPGLGANVLTF.

The V and J genes are TRBV12-3 or TRBV12-4 and TRBJ2-7; TCRdb's D gene call, TRBD1, goes unchecked for lack of DNA. There are 14 residues in the CDR3. The CDR3 is CASSPRDIKDEQYF.

The chain carries TRBV20-1 and TRBJ1-2. The CDR3 extends over 11 amino acids. From germline, CDR1 is DFQATT and CDR2 SNEGSKA (reference sequence). The CDR3 reads CSARASDGYTF.

V is TRBV6-2 or TRBV6-3 and J is TRBJ2-1; as DNA is missing, the TRBD2 call by TCRdb cannot be tested. The length of the CDR3 is 16 residues. Per the germline V gene, CDR1 is MNHEY and CDR2 is SVGEGT. This CDR3 is CASSYSGTRFRNEQFF.

This chain connects TRBV25-1 to TRBJ1-2; TCRdb calls TRBD1, which cannot be checked without DNA. The CDR3 runs 15 residues. Germline loops: CDR1 MGHDK, CDR2 SYGVNS. The CDR3 sequence: CASRERDSPNYGYTF.

This rearrangement joins TRBV20-1 to TRBJ2-3; TCRdb's D call, TRBD2, is unchecked because there is no DNA. This CDR3 is built from 15 residues. Germline loops: CDR1 DFQATT, CDR2 SNEGSKA (reference sequence). CDR3 amino acids: CSARGASSLTDTQYF.